This entry describes one TCR beta chain. CDR3 length: 16 residues. Trimming took 5 bases from V and 5 from J; bases not matched to a gene: 7. The germline CDR1 and CDR2 sequences are LGHNT and FRNRAP. Original handling: Nucleated cell number was recorded as an estimate derived from reference gene primer amplification. The protocol was immunoSEQ multiplex PCR, while the TCRdb copy is restricted to in-frame clones and leaves out a portion. The V and J calls and clone size were taken over from that table, and D and trimming were inferred from the DNA. The table lists 450,000 or so clones, less than 95% of them singletons, with 0.6% to 0.7% in the top ten. These data come from a study of blood T cell repertoires in COVID-19. Enrollees, roughly 18 to 89 years old, lived in roughly 24 US areas. Participant reports of clinical history set cohort assignment. Symptom resolution, clearance, or two negative PCRs marked donors in Cohort 3 as recovered.

The source of this sequence is a man aged 18-30 years who had recovered from COVID-19. The source material was PBMCs or T cells enriched from blood (not recorded which). The V gene is TRBV12-5, the J gene TRBJ2-1; 12 nucleotides line up with TRBD2. CDR3 sequence: CASGQGTSGSNNEQFF. The CDR3 bases are TGTGCTAGTGGTCAAGGGACTAGCGGGTCTAACAATGAGCAGTTCTTC.